This TCR beta chain was recorded in a study of cytomegalovirus exposure and HLA in healthy donors. About the study: About 80 million unique TCRs from HLA-typed donors made up an early data release.

The PCR was carried out with 60 Vbeta primers and 13 Jbeta primers. Produced via immunoSEQ multiplex PCR; TCRdb's table is partial and in-frame only. The table shows 95,000 to 150,000 clones, with over 65% occurring only once. There are 17 residues in the CDR3. Trimming removed 3 bases from V and 5 bases from J, with 20 bases in between. The germline CDR1 and CDR2 sequences are MGHRA and YSYEKL. This receptor was obtained from a man aged 18-30 years in good health and CMV-seropositive. Input material: PBMCs. The chain links TRBV4-1 to TRBJ1-5; D perhaps matches TRBD1 (5 bases). For the CDR3, the DNA is TGCGCCAGCAGCCAGGGGGGTCGAGGGGCCCTTCATCAGCCCCAGCATTTT. Protein sequence: CASSQGGRGALHQPQHF.